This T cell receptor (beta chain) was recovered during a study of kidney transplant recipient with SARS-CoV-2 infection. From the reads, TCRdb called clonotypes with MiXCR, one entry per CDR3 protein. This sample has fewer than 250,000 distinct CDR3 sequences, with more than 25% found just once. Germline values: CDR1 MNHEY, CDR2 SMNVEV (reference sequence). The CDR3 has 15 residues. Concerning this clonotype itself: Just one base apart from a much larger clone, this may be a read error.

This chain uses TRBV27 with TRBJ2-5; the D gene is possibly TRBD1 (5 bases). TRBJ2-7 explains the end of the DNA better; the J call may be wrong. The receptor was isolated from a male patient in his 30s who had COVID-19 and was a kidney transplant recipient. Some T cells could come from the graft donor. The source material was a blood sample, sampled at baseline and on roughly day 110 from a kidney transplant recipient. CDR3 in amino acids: CASSLSISGLYEQYF. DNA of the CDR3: TGTGCCAGCAGTTTATCCATCTCAGGGCTCTACGAGCAGTACTTC.